These T cell receptor beta chains were read from a single sample in a study of T cell changes during pregnancy in multiple sclerosis. Clones were read by immunoSEQ multiplex PCR, and TCRdb kept only the in-frame ones, dropping some. There are about 32,000 clones in the sample; 89% occur only once, and under 12% lies in the top ten. Sequenced here: CD8+ T cells from peripheral blood mononuclear cells, sampled in the second trimester of pregnancy. These receptors were collected from a female donor with multiple sclerosis, enrolled in a pregnancy study. Both conserved end residues are part of each CDR3. The D gene is left open where the match is weak. Clone size, where shown, is once, few, many, or a class for clones that have expanded.

V	size	D	J	DNA	CDR3
TRBV13	once	.	TRBJ2-3	TGTGCCAGCAGCTTATTGCTAGCTGACACGCAGTATTTT	CASSLLLADTQYF
TRBV5-1	few	.	TRBJ2-7	TGCGCCAGCAGGGCGGGGCAGTACGAGCAGTACTTC	CASRAGQYEQYF
TRBV7-9	once	.	TRBJ1-5	TGTGCCAGCAGCTTTGGGACAAGCAATCAGCCCCAGCATTTT	CASSFGTSNQPQHF
TRBV5-1	.	.	TRBJ2-7	TGCGCCAGCAGCTGGTGGACAGACTCCTACGAGCAGTACTTC	CASSWWTDSYEQYF
TRBV9	.	.	TRBJ2-3	TGTGCCAGCAGCCGGGGGGCTACGCAGTATTTT	CASSRGATQYF
TRBV9	.	.	TRBJ2-2	TGTGCCAGCAGCGTCGAGGGGAACACCGGGGAGCTGTTTTTT	CASSVEGNTGELFF
TRBV4-1	.	TRBD1	TRBJ1-2	TGCGCCAGCAGCCAAGATCCGGGACAGGGTATGCATGGCTACACCTTC	CASSQDPGQGMHGYTF
TRBV30	.	.	TRBJ1-1	TGTGCCTGGACCCTAAGTATGAACACTGAAGCTTTCTTT	CAWTLSMNTEAFF
TRBV9	.	TRBD1	TRBJ1-4	TGTGCCAGCAGCGCCATCGGACAGGCGGGGGAAAAACTGTTTTTT	CASSAIGQAGEKLFF
TRBV6-1	.	TRBD2	TRBJ2-3	TGTGCCAGCAGTGAAGAGAACGGGGGGGCGCGAGATACGCAGTATTTT	CASSEENGGARDTQYF
TRBV19	.	TRBD2	TRBJ2-1	TGTGCCAGTAGTCCTAGGGGCCTAGCGGGGGTATACAATGAGCAGTTCTTC	CASSPRGLAGVYNEQFF
TRBV5-1	.	.	TRBJ2-2	TGCGCCAGCAGCTTGCACAGGTCGAACACCGGGGAGCTGTTTTTT	CASSLHRSNTGELFF
TRBV6-1	once	TRBD1	TRBJ1-1	TGTGCCAGCAGTGAAGCCTCCCCGGACAGGTGGCCCAACACTGAAGCTTTCTTT	CASSEASPDRWPNTEAFF
TRBV5-5	.	TRBD2	TRBJ2-1	TGTGCCAGCAGTTCCACCCCGACTAGCGGGAGATATGAGCAGTTCTTC	CASSSTPTSGRYEQFF
TRBV29-1	.	TRBD1	TRBJ1-2	TGCAGCGTTGAATCGCGGGGACAGGGAAACTATGGCTACACCTTC	CSVESRGQGNYGYTF
TRBV27	.	TRBD2	TRBJ2-7	TGTGCCAGCAAGCGGGACTACGAGCAGTACTTC	CASKRDYEQYF
TRBV7-9	.	TRBD1	TRBJ1-2	TGTGCCAGCAGCTTAGACAGGGGGAGAGATGGCTACACCTTC	CASSLDRGRDGYTF
TRBV11-2	once	TRBD1	TRBJ1-2	TGTGCCAGCAGCTCCTCCGGACAGGGGGTTAGGTATGGCTACACCTTC	CASSSSGQGVRYGYTF
TRBV9	.	.	TRBJ2-7	TGTGCCAGCAGCCAGGACAGTTTATATGGATACGAGCAGTACTTC	CASSQDSLYGYEQYF
TRBV6-5	.	.	TRBJ1-1	TGTGCCAGCAGTTCCTGGGAGAGGAGCCGAGGCACTGAAGCTTTCTTT	CASSSWERSRGTEAFF
TRBV6-5	.	TRBD1	TRBJ2-2	TGTGCCAGCAGGACAGGGGGGACCGGGGAGCTGTTTTTT	CASRTGGTGELFF
TRBV29-1	.	.	TRBJ1-1	TGCAGCGTTGAAGCCCGGGGTAGCCGGAACACTGAAGCTTTCTTT	CSVEARGSRNTEAFF
TRBV10-3	.	.	TRBJ2-7	TGTGCCATCAGTGAGTCGGGGGCAGGCTCACCATCCTACGAGCAGTACTTC	CAISESGAGSPSYEQYF
TRBV21-1	.	.	TRBJ1-2	TGTGCCAGCAGCATACCCGACAGGAACTATGGCTACACCTTC	CASSIPDRNYGYTF
TRBV5-6	few	.	TRBJ1-1	TGTGCCAGCAGCAGTAATCAGGGTTTGAACACTGAAGCTTTCTTT	CASSSNQGLNTEAFF
TRBV6-6	.	.	TRBJ1-2	TGTGCCAGCTCCCTGGAAGGGGCTCAGGGCTACACCTTC	CASSLEGAQGYTF
TRBV6-1	.	TRBD2	TRBJ2-5	TGTGCCAGCAGTGTGGTAGCGGGGGGGCCCGGTGAGACCCAGTACTTC	CASSVVAGGPGETQYF
TRBV28	.	.	TRBJ2-7	TGTGCCAGCAGTTTCAGCTACGAGCAGTACTTC	CASSFSYEQYF
TRBV2	.	.	TRBJ2-2	TGTGCCAGCAGCGGGACCGGGGAGCTGTTTTTT	CASSGTGELFF
TRBV21-1	.	.	TRBJ2-5	TGTGCCAGCAGTTCAGCCGGACTAGGTGGGTATGGGCAGTACTTC	CASSSAGLGGYGQYF
TRBV19	.	TRBD1	TRBJ1-1	TGTGCCAGTAGTACGACAGGGATTCACACTGAAGCTTTCTTT	CASSTTGIHTEAFF
TRBV9	.	.	TRBJ1-1	TGTGCCAGCAGCGTAGCGGGGAACAAGAACACTGAAGCTTTCTTT	CASSVAGNKNTEAFF
TRBV9	.	.	TRBJ2-1	TGTGCCAGCAGCATCCGCTGGGCGGGTGAGCAGTTCTTC	CASSIRWAGEQFF
TRBV13	few	.	TRBJ1-1	TGTGCCAGCAGCTCAACATACAGGTATGAAGCTTTCTTT	CASSSTYRYEAFF
TRBV6-1	.	.	TRBJ2-7	TGTGCCAGCAAGCTTAGACAGGTTTCAACCTACGAGCAGTACTTC	CASKLRQVSTYEQYF
TRBV7-6	.	.	TRBJ2-5	TGTGCCAGCAGCTTAGACCATTGGGCAGGGAGGCAAGAGACCCAGTACTTC	CASSLDHWAGRQETQYF
TRBV29-1	.	TRBD1	TRBJ2-2	TGCAGCGTTGGCACGAGGGGACAGGGGTCCACCGGGGAGCTGTTTTTT	CSVGTRGQGSTGELFF
TRBV28	few	.	TRBJ2-7	TGTGCCAGCAGTTTATTTCCCCAAAAACTCGAGCAGTACTTC	CASSLFPQKLEQYF
TRBV6-1	.	TRBD1	TRBJ2-7	TGTGCCAGCAGTGGCCTGACAGGGGACGAGCAGTACTTC	CASSGLTGDEQYF
TRBV6-1	.	TRBD2	TRBJ2-1	TGTGCCAGCCTTAACGGGAGGGGTAGGGATGAGCAGTTCTTC	CASLNGRGRDEQFF
TRBV11-2	.	TRBD2	TRBJ2-2	TGTGCCAGCAGCTTACGGCCCCAAGCGGGGATGAACACCGGGGAGCTGTTTTTT	CASSLRPQAGMNTGELFF
TRBV7-9	.	.	TRBJ1-1	TGTGCCAGCAGCTTAAGCATAAACACTGAAGCTTTCTTT	CASSLSINTEAFF
TRBV6-1	once	.	TRBJ1-4	TGTGCCAGCAGTGAATATAGGGCGGGTTTTAATGAAAAACTGTTTTTT	CASSEYRAGFNEKLFF
TRBV2	.	.	TRBJ1-5	TGTGCCAGCAGTGAAGCGATTGGGACACCTTATAGCAATCAGCCCCAGCATTTT	CASSEAIGTPYSNQPQHF
TRBV19	few	.	TRBJ2-1	TGTGCCAGTACCGGCTCCCACAGGGGTCTAGGCGGGGGGAAGAATGAGCAGTTCTTC	CASTGSHRGLGGGKNEQFF
TRBV7-2	once	.	TRBJ2-5	TGTGCCAGCAGCCCACGGCGGGTCGAGACCCAGTACTTC	CASSPRRVETQYF
TRBV7-9	.	.	TRBJ2-2	TGTGCCAGCAGACGAGACAGGGAGGACACCGGGGAGCTGTTTTTT	CASRRDREDTGELFF
TRBV11-2	.	.	TRBJ1-6	TGTGCCAGCAGCTCACACCCTCGCCGGAGGCCTCTAGAGCTGACCCTCCACTTT	CASSSHPRRRPLELTLHF
TRBV6-1	once	.	TRBJ1-1	TGTGCCAGCAGTGAATTAGGCCGGCAGGCGTTCCCCACTGAAGCTTTCTTT	CASSELGRQAFPTEAFF
TRBV28	.	.	TRBJ2-2	TGTGCCAGCAGTTGGACTCCGGAGGACACCGGGGAGCTGTTTTTT	CASSWTPEDTGELFF
TRBV10-3	.	.	TRBJ1-2	TGTGCCATCAGGGCAGGATTCTATGGCTACACCTTC	CAIRAGFYGYTF
TRBV6-5	.	.	TRBJ2-5	TGTGCCAGCAGAAGACAGGCGGTCGAGACCCAGTACTTC	CASRRQAVETQYF
TRBV4-2	few	.	TRBJ2-6	TGTGCCAGCAGCCAAGGTCCGGACAGCGAATTCTCTGGGGCCAACGTCCTGACTTTC	CASSQGPDSEFSGANVLTF
TRBV6-1	.	TRBD1	TRBJ1-2	TGTGCCAGCAGTGAGTACAGGGGTAACTATGGCTACACCTTC	CASSEYRGNYGYTF
TRBV6-4	.	.	TRBJ1-1	TGTGCCAGCAGATTGGGCCGGGAAGCTTTCTTT	CASRLGREAFF
TRBV9	.	.	TRBJ1-1	TGTGCCAGCAGCGCTGGGGGGGCGTGGGTGTACACTGAAGCTTTCTTT	CASSAGGAWVYTEAFF
TRBV2	.	.	TRBJ1-5	TGTGCCAGCACGACCCCAGAGAGGCGCAATCAGCCCCAGCATTTT	CASTTPERRNQPQHF